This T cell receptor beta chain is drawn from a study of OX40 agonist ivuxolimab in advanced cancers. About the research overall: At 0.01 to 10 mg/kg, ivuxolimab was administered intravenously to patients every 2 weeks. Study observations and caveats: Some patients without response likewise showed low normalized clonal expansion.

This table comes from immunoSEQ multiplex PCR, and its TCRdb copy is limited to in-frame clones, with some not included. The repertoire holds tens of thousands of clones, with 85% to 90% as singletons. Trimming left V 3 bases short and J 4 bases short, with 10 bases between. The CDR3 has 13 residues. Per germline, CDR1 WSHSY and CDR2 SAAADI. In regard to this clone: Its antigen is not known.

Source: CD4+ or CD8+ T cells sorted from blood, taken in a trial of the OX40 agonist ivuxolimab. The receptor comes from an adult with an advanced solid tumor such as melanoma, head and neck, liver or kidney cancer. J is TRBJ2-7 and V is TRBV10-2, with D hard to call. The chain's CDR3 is CASSDYQQYEQYF. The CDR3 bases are TGCGCCAGCAGTGACTACCAGCAGTACGAGCAGTACTTC.